Each of the 29 T cell receptor beta chains below was sequenced from the same sample in a study of blood T cell repertoires in COVID-19. Method: immunoSEQ multiplex PCR; TCRdb's copy keeps in-frame clones and lacks some. The sample holds 85,000 to 120,000 clones, approximately 80% seen once. The sequencing sample was made of peripheral blood. The receptors here all came from a man in his 60s with active or convalescent COVID-19.

This chain uses TRBV7-7 with TRBJ2-5; 9 bases are a match to TRBD2. This CDR3 region has 17 residues. The V segment lost 5 bases and the J segment 4 bases; nucleotides outside the gene matches: 14. Germline CDR1 reads SSHAT; CDR2 reads FNYEAQ (reference sequence). The DNA of the CDR3 is TGTGCCAGCAGCCAAGGGGGGGGTAGCGGGAGCGGAGAGACCCAGTACTTC. It encodes CASSQGGGSGSGETQYF.

Here the CDR3 reads CASSAPSPGTGPPTDTQYF. Written as DNA, the CDR3 is TGTGCCAGCAGCGCCCCCTCTCCCGGGACAGGGCCCCCCACAGATACGCAGTATTTT. The chain carries TRBV7-3 and TRBJ2-3, with 9 positions matching TRBD1. In germline, CDR1 is SGHTA, CDR2 FQGTGA. This CDR3 is 19 amino acids long. V shed 5 bases, J shed 2 bases, and the junction held 17 bases outside the gene matches.

This sequence joins TRBV29-1 and TRBJ1-1, with a weak D call TRBD1 (6 bases). Per germline, CDR1 SQVTM and CDR2 ANQGSEA. This CDR3 comprises 13 residues. V was clipped by 4 bases and J by 1 base, with 10 bases between them. CDR3 protein: CSVADRQNTEAFF. Here the CDR3 DNA reads TGCAGCGTTGCAGACAGGCAGAACACTGAAGCTTTCTTT.

V gene TRBV5-1 combines with J gene TRBJ2-2, with TRBD1 matching over 11 bases. The CDR3 contains 14 residues. The germline gives CDR1 SGHRS, CDR2 YFSETQ. V shed 4 bases and J 7 bases; nucleotides not matched to a gene: 3. CDR3 loop: CASSGQGARGELFF. In DNA form, the CDR3 reads TGCGCCAGCAGCGGACAGGGGGCGCGCGGGGAGCTGTTTTTT. Looking up the rest from reference TRBV5-1 and TRBJ2-2 gives the full variable domain: KAGVTQTPRYLIKTRGQQVTLSCSPISGHRSVSWYQQTPGQGLQFLFEYFSETQRNKGNFPGRFSGRQFSNSRSEMNVSTLELGDSALYLCASSGQGARGELFFGEGSRLTVL.

The CDR3 here is CASSLAHTETQYF. Here the CDR3 DNA reads TGTGCCAGCAGCTTAGCACACACCGAGACCCAGTACTTC. The rearrangement joins TRBV7-8 to TRBJ2-5; D uncertain. There are 13 residues in the CDR3. The germline V gene has CDR1 SGHVS and CDR2 FQNEAQ. The V end was cut by 0 bases, the J end by 5 bases, with 7 bases between.

This clone was picked up a small number of times. The chain carries TRBV7-2 and TRBJ1-1; tentatively, D is TRBD1 (6 bases). This CDR3 region has 15 residues. Trimming removed 4 bases at V and 0 bases at J, with 12 bases between. Germline loops: CDR1 SGHTA, CDR2 FQGNSA. The CDR3 nucleotides read TGTGCCAGCAGCTCACAGGGCAGCCTGAACACTGAAGCTTTCTTT. Amino acids: CASSSQGSLNTEAFF.

The chain has TRBV11-2 and TRBJ2-7; tentatively, D is TRBD2 (5 bases). CDR1 SGHAT and CDR2 FQNNGV come from the germline V gene. The CDR3 length is 14 residues. V lost 4 bases, J lost 5 bases, and 15 bases lay in between. Here the CDR3 reads CASSSVRALDEQYF. Here the CDR3 DNA reads TGTGCCAGCAGCTCGGTGCGGGCGCTCGACGAGCAGTACTTC.

J is TRBJ1-1 and V is TRBV4-3; maybe TRBD1 (5 bases). The CDR3 consists of 16 residues. The V gene's germline CDR1 is LGHNA and CDR2 YSLEER. V lost 3 bases and J 6 bases, leaving 20 bases between the germline ends. CDR3 in amino acids: CASSQDTSPMGSEAFF. The CDR3 coding sequence is TGCGCCAGCAGCCAGGACACCAGCCCCATGGGTTCTGAAGCTTTCTTT.

The chain employs TRBV4-3 and TRBJ1-2; 9 nucleotides line up with TRBD1. Trimming at V came to 0 bases and at J to 4 bases, leaving 6 bases not matched to a gene. From germline, CDR1 is LGHNA and CDR2 YSLEER. CDR3 length: 16 amino acids. The CDR3 DNA reads as TGCGCCAGCAGCCAAGACTTACAGGGGGCTGTCTATGGCTACACCTTC. As protein: CASSQDLQGAVYGYTF.

This chain connects TRBV6-5 to TRBJ1-2; D gene uncertain. CDR1 is MNHEY and CDR2 is SVGAGI in the germline V gene. CDR3 size: 13 residues. V was pared by 0 bases and J by 4 bases, with 6 bases between. The CDR3 bases are TGTGCCAGCAGTTACTCGCGGATCTATGGCTACACCTTC. Translated: CASSYSRIYGYTF.

This sequence joins TRBV7-9 and TRBJ1-5, with D perhaps TRBD1 (6 bases). The CDR3 has 13 amino acids. V was clipped by 11 bases and J by 2 bases, with 13 bases between them. The V gene's germline CDR1 is SEHNR and CDR2 FQNEAQ (reference sequence). CDR3 bases: TGTGCCGGGGGGGGCAAAGGCAATCAGCCCCAGCATTTT. Protein product: CAGGGKGNQPQHF.

V gene TRBV11-1 combines with J gene TRBJ2-7, with D perhaps matching TRBD2 (5 bases). Per germline, CDR1 SGHAT and CDR2 FQDESV (reference sequence). The CDR3 covers 12 residues. CDR3 protein: CADEGGSYEQYF. CDR3 nucleotides: TGTGCGGATGAGGGCGGCTCCTACGAGCAGTACTTC. Drawing the rest from reference TRBV11-1 and TRBJ2-7, the complete variable domain is EAEVAQSPRYKITEKSQAVAFWCDPISGHATLYWYRQILGQGPELLVQFQDESVVDDSQLPKDRFSAERLKGVDSTLKIQPAELGDSAMYLCADEGGSYEQYFGPGTRLTVT.

This clone was found many times. The CDR3 sequence is CAISESTDHEQFF. The CDR3 DNA sequence: TGTGCCATCAGTGAGTCGACTGACCATGAGCAGTTCTTC. The chain uses TRBV10-3 and TRBJ2-1, with unresolved D. The length of the CDR3 is 13 residues. V lost 0 bases, J lost 8 bases, and 8 bases lay in between. Germline V gene lookup returns CDR1 ENHRY and CDR2 SYGVKD.

This clone was observed a single time. This rearrangement joins TRBV28 to TRBJ2-7; TRBD1 agrees at 8 bases. The junction had 9 bases not matched to a gene; V was cut back by 3 bases and J by 2 bases. Germline V gene sequence: CDR1 MDHEN, CDR2 SYDVKM. This CDR3 is built from 16 residues. This CDR3 reads CASSFRDRGIAYEQYF. CDR3 sequence (DNA): TGTGCCAGCAGTTTTCGTGACAGGGGCATTGCCTACGAGCAGTACTTC.

This chain uses TRBV11-2 with TRBJ2-3; D uncertain. Per the germline V gene, CDR1 is SGHAT and CDR2 is FQNNGV. This CDR3 is built from 16 residues. With 1 base removed from V and 0 bases from J, the gap between germline ends came to 11 bases. CDR3 residues: CASSLGASRSTDTQYF. For the CDR3, the DNA is TGTGCCAGCAGCTTAGGGGCGTCTCGTAGCACAGATACGCAGTATTTT. The variable domain in full, with the rest retrieved from reference TRBV11-2 and TRBJ2-3, is EAGVAQSPRYKIIEKRQSVAFWCNPISGHATLYWYQQILGQGPKLLIQFQNNGVVDDSQLPKDRFSAERLKGVDSTLKIQPAKLEDSAVYLCASSLGASRSTDTQYFGPGTRLTVL.

The chain links TRBV11-3 to TRBJ2-2; 8 bases agree with TRBD1. CDR1 is SGHNT, CDR2 YENEEA, per germline. J was trimmed by 4 bases and V by 5 bases; bases with no gene match: 9. The CDR3 sequence is 16 residues long. The CDR3 DNA reads as TGTGCCAGCAGCCCAACCAGGGGGCCGGGCACCGGGGAGCTGTTTTTT. Translation: CASSPTRGPGTGELFF.

The chain recombines TRBV27 with TRBJ2-2; maybe TRBD2 (6 bases). CDR1 and CDR2 (germline): MNHEY, SMNVEV (reference sequence). V shed 4 bases and J shed 6 bases, with 9 bases lying between them. This CDR3 region has 13 residues. The CDR3 sequence: CASSSPSAGELFF. DNA of the CDR3: TGTGCCAGCAGTTCACCTAGCGCCGGGGAGCTGTTTTTT.

The chain carries TRBV4-2 and TRBJ2-1; TRBD2 is a possible D gene (6 bases). The germline CDR1 and CDR2 sequences are LGHNA and YNFKEQ. The CDR3 loop spans 15 amino acids. Trimming shortened V by 0 bases and J by 7 bases, and 13 bases separated the two germline ends. For the CDR3, the DNA is TGTGCCAGCAGCCAAGAGTGGGGTGCGGGGAATGAGCAGTTCTTC. Residues: CASSQEWGAGNEQFF.

The genes are TRBV28 and TRBJ1-4, with D uncertain. CDR3 length: 13 residues. Germline assignment: CDR1 MDHEN and CDR2 SYDVKM. V lost 0 bases and J 4 bases, leaving 3 bases between the germline ends. The CDR3 region is CASSLWSNEKLFF. CDR3 nucleotides: TGTGCCAGCAGTTTATGGAGTAATGAAAAACTGTTTTTT.

This clone was detected once. The chain uses TRBV27 and TRBJ1-2; D may be TRBD1 (5 bases). Germline-derived CDR1 and CDR2 are MNHEY and SMNVEV (reference sequence). The V and J ends lost 2 bases and 4 bases respectively, with 11 bases between them. CDR3 length: 14 residues. CDR3 in amino acids: CASSLGAARYGYTF. The CDR3 region has the DNA TGTGCCAGCAGTTTAGGGGCGGCGCGCTATGGCTACACCTTC.

This clone was counted between two and nine times. This chain connects TRBV7-8 to TRBJ2-1; D gene uncertain. CDR1 and CDR2 from the germline V gene are SGHVS and FQNEAQ. The CDR3 spans 13 residues. The V and J ends lost 1 base and 5 bases respectively, with 6 bases between them. The CDR3, as DNA: TGTGCCAGCAGCTTAGGTAGCAACAATGAGCAGTTCTTC. Translation gives CASSLGSNNEQFF.

The rearrangement joins TRBV7-2 to TRBJ2-2; 11 bases are a match to TRBD2. CDR3 length: 16 residues. The ends lost 4 bases at V and 0 bases at J; junction bases unmatched: 1. Germline V gives CDR1 SGHTA, CDR2 FQGNSA. The CDR3 protein is CASSSTSGTNTGELFF. The CDR3 DNA reads TGTGCCAGCAGCTCGACTAGCGGGACGAACACCGGGGAGCTGTTTTTT.

The chain joins TRBV6-2 or TRBV6-3 to TRBJ2-7; TRBD2 agrees at 8 bases. J gave up 1 base and V 6 bases, and 8 bases lay outside the gene matches. The germline V gene encodes CDR1 MNHEY and CDR2 SVGEGT. The CDR3 runs to 15 residues. The DNA for the CDR3 is TGTGCCAGCAGCCCCGGAGCGGGAGAGTCCTACGAGCAGTACGTC. Translated: CASSPGAGESYEQYV.

The chain is built from TRBV28 and TRBJ1-1, with TRBD1 as a possible D gene (6 bases). V was pared by 5 bases and J by 2 bases, with 18 bases between. The CDR3 runs to 16 residues. CDR1 MDHEN and CDR2 SYDVKM come from the germline V gene. CDR3 amino acids: CASSLTGVRTNTEAFF. The DNA for the CDR3 is TGTGCCAGCAGTCTGACAGGCGTCCGAACAAACACTGAAGCTTTCTTT. Full variable domain (missing parts from reference TRBV28 and TRBJ1-1): DVKVTQSSRYLVKRTGEKVFLECVQDMDHENMFWYRQDPGLGLRLIYFSYDVKMKEKGDIPEGYSVSREKKERFSLILESASTNQTSMYLCASSLTGVRTNTEAFFGQGTRLTVV.

This chain connects TRBV5-8 to TRBJ2-3, with TRBD2 identical over 7 bases. Trimming removed 1 base from V and 14 bases from J; junction bases left unmatched: 13. CDR3 size: 14 residues. Germline CDR1 reads SGHTS; CDR2 reads YDEGEE. CDR3 in DNA: TGTGCCAGCAGCTTGTTTCTAGCGGACGATAAGGCGTATTTT. Protein product: CASSLFLADDKAYF. Full variable domain (rest looked up from reference TRBV5-8 and TRBJ2-3): EAGVTQSPTHLIKTRGQQATLRCSPISGHTSVYWYQQALGLGLQFLLWYDEGEERNRGNFPPRFSGRQFPNYSSELNVNALELEDSALYLCASSLFLADDKAYFGPGTRLTVL.

The chain uses TRBV19 and TRBJ2-1; D gene unclear. Germline CDR1 reads LNHDA; CDR2 reads SQIVND (reference sequence). V lost 1 base to trimming and J lost 9 bases, with 4 bases between them. The CDR3 has 11 residues. The chain's CDR3 is CASSIGGEQFF. In nucleotides, the CDR3 is TGTGCCAGTAGTATAGGCGGTGAGCAGTTCTTC.

This chain joins TRBV6-5 and TRBJ1-2; 8 positions match TRBD1. The CDR3 length is 13 residues. V dropped 5 bases and J dropped 5; count of bases not matched to a gene: 4. Germline V gene sequence: CDR1 MNHEY, CDR2 SVGAGI. CDR3 DNA sequence: TGTGCCAGCAGTCCCGGGACAGGATATGGCTACACCTTC. This codes for CASSPGTGYGYTF.

The V gene is TRBV18, the J gene TRBJ2-3; TRBD2 is a possible D gene (7 bases). The CDR3 is 15 amino acids. The germline gives CDR1 KGHSH, CDR2 LQKENI. Trimming pared 8 bases from V and 4 bases from J, leaving 19 bases between. The CDR3, as DNA: TGTGCCAGCCTCCCCGGGGGGACACCCCCAGATACGCAGTATTTT. This gives the protein CASLPGGTPPDTQYF. Variable domain in full (rest from reference TRBV18 and TRBJ2-3): NAGVMQNPRHLVRRRGQEARLRCSPMKGHSHVYWYRQLPEEGLKFMVYLQKENIIDESGMPKERFSAEFPKEGPSILRIQQVVRGDSAAYFCASLPGGTPPDTQYFGPGTRLTVL.

The CDR3 nucleotides read TGTGCCAGCAGCTTAGACGCGGGAGGGGTAAGGGCCCAGCATTTT. Translated: CASSLDAGGVRAQHF. This chain uses TRBV7-2 with TRBJ1-5; maybe TRBD1 (5 bases). This CDR3 has 15 amino acids. V was shortened by 1 base and J by 11 bases, with 18 bases between the two germline ends. Germline CDR1 reads SGHTA; CDR2 reads FQGNSA.